This TCR beta chain was retrieved from a study of blood T cell repertoires in COVID-19. Germline V CDR1 and CDR2: SGHNT, YENEEA. The V segment lost 0 bases and the J segment 1 base; nucleotides outside the gene matches: 9. There are 18 residues in the CDR3. Original handling: Estimated nucleated cell counts came from reference gene primer amplification. Some clones are missing from TCRdb's copy, which holds only in-frame ones; the method was immunoSEQ multiplex PCR. V and J calls and clone size are as listed in that table; D and trimming were resolved from the DNA. The data contain some 260,000 clones, about 88% of them singletons.

Sample: peripheral blood. The genes are TRBV11-3 and TRBJ2-3; 8 bases line up with TRBD2. The TCR comes from a middle-aged woman who had recovered from COVID-19. CDR3 sequence: CASSLELGVSGGTDTQYF. The DNA of the CDR3 is TGTGCCAGCAGCTTAGAGCTGGGTGTTAGCGGGGGCACAGATACGCAGTATTTT.